This section outlines one TCR beta chain sequence together with its context. The antigen is undetermined. These data are taken from a study of cytomegalovirus exposure and HLA in healthy donors. Study summary: As released early, the data held roughly 85 million unique TCRs from HLA-typed donors. When over 300 donors were genotyped, approximately 81% of them were found to fall in the Caucasian-associated ancestry cluster.

Study-level points and caveats: Another analysis was done later, and it associated 17,000 or so TCR beta sequences with HLA alleles at 0.05 false discovery rate. As a later analysis showed, a missense DCLRE1C variant was linked to trimming of TCR beta V- and J-genes.

Primers included in the PCR were 60 Vbeta and 13 Jbeta primers. The method was immunoSEQ multiplex PCR; TCRdb's version includes in-frame clones alone and lacks a portion of them. The ten top clones account for almost 6.5%, within a sample of fewer than 200,000 clones. The specimen was PBMCs. The clonotype comes from a young man in good health and CMV-seronegative.

CDR3 coding DNA: TGCGCCAGCAGCCCGGGGACAGGCCAATACTACGAGCAGTACTTC. Translated, it gives CASSPGTGQYYEQYF. The V gene is TRBV4-1, the J gene TRBJ2-7; 8 bases align to TRBD1. CDR1 and CDR2 from the germline V gene are MGHRA and YSYEKL. The junction had 8 bases not matched to a gene; V was cut back by 4 bases and J by 3 bases. The CDR3 has 15 amino acids.